This TCR beta chain was sequenced for a study of OX40 agonist ivuxolimab in advanced cancers. V dropped 0 bases and J dropped 4 bases, with 3 bases sitting between them. The CDR3 covers 12 residues. From germline, CDR1 is SGDLS and CDR2 YYNGEE. Sequencing used immunoSEQ multiplex PCR; TCRdb keeps in-frame clones, though not all of them. The sample holds about 19,000 clones; approximately 78% are singletons and the top ten take 25% to 30%. V and J are TRBV9 and TRBJ2-3; no clear D gene. The starting material was CD4+ or CD8+ T cells sorted from blood, obtained in a trial of the OX40 agonist ivuxolimab. This receptor was taken from an adult with an advanced solid tumor such as melanoma, head and neck, liver or kidney cancer. CDR3 protein: CASSVASDTQYF. CDR3 nucleotide sequence: TGTGCCAGCAGCGTAGCATCAGATACGCAGTATTTT.